The 32 T cell receptor beta chains below come from one sample, sequenced in a study of regulatory T cells in long-lasting Graves disease. HTBI primers from iRepertoire and Arm-PCR of CDR3 regions yielded the TCR beta libraries. Via MiXCR, TCRdb re-called the multiplex PCR reads, giving one row per CDR3 protein. Of about 430,000 distinct CDR3 sequences detected, roughly 15% appear once; the ten largest clones hold roughly 7.7%. The time point is: newly diagnosed GD, antithyroid drugs for less than 3 months. After RNA was extracted from PBMCs, the TCR library was made from it. This same sample was also part of a study on T cells in Graves' hyperthyroidism and ophthalmopathy.

Sequences were derived from peripheral blood mononuclear cells (PBMCs), sampled at new diagnosis, from a patient treated with antithyroid drugs. The receptors originated from a woman in her forties with Graves disease.

This rearrangement joins TRBV7-2 to TRBJ1-2; D gene uncertain. CDR1 SGHTA and CDR2 FQGNSA come from the germline V gene. The ends were cut back, 1 base at V and 5 bases at J, with 8 bases in the middle. The CDR3 extends over 13 amino acids. CDR3 sequence: CASSLGSTYGYTF. The CDR3, as DNA: TGTGCCAGCAGCTTAGGCAGCACGTATGGCTACACCTTC.

This clonotype was counted at least ten times. The DNA for the CDR3 is TGTGCCAGCAGCTCCCCCGGACCGGACGAGCAGTACTTC. It specifies CASSSPGPDEQYF. The chain uses TRBV6-1 and TRBJ2-7; D gene unclear. Germline V gives CDR1 MNHNS, CDR2 SASEGT. This CDR3 is built from 13 residues. V lost 6 bases to trimming and J lost 5 bases, with 14 bases between them.

This clonotype came up many times. The V call is TRBV6-2 or TRBV6-3, the J call TRBJ2-1, with 11 bases fitting TRBD2. Looked up from germline, CDR1 is MNHEY and CDR2 is SVGEGT. Losses at the gene ends were 4 bases for V and 1 base for J; bases not matched to a gene: 3. The CDR3 length is 16 residues. CDR3 nucleotides: TGTGCCAGCAGTTTCCCTAGCGGGAGGTCCTACAATGAGCAGTTCTTC. It translates to CASSFPSGRSYNEQFF.

This clonotype came up many times. This chain uses TRBV28 with TRBJ2-7, with D perhaps being TRBD1 or TRBD2 (5 bases each). V shed 6 bases and J shed 4 bases, with 10 bases lying between them. The germline V gene encodes CDR1 MDHEN and CDR2 SYDVKM. The CDR3 covers 12 residues. This CDR3 reads CASRGPQYEQYF. The CDR3 DNA reads TGTGCCAGCAGGGGACCGCAATACGAGCAGTACTTC.

With regard to this clonotype: A far larger clone is off by one base, so a read error is likely. The J gene is TRBJ2-7, the V gene TRBV7-9; TRBD1 agrees at 9 bases. From germline, CDR1 is SEHNR and CDR2 FQNEAQ (reference sequence). The length of the CDR3 is 16 residues. The CDR3 sequence is CASSPDRGLHSYEQCF. Written as DNA, the CDR3 is TGTGCCAGCAGCCCTGACAGGGGGTTACACTCCTACGAGCAGTGCTTC.

This clonotype was seen only a few times. At one boundary the junction diverges from the germline segment, which might be a read error. The chain is built from TRBV7-9 and TRBJ2-1; TRBD1 or TRBD2 may be the D gene (5 bases each). Germline-derived CDR1 and CDR2 are SEHNR and FQNEAQ (reference sequence). The CDR3 length is 14 residues. The DNA for the CDR3 is TGTGCCAGCAGCCCAGAGGGGTGGATGGTTCGTGTGATTTTC. Residues: CASSPEGWMVRVIF.

This clonotype was recorded many times. The gene calls are TRBV6-1 and TRBJ2-5; D not resolved. This CDR3 spans 10 amino acids. Germline V lookup: CDR1 MNHNS, CDR2 SASEGT. V lost 6 bases and J lost 5, with 4 bases in between. CDR3 sequence: CASRAETQYF. In DNA form, the CDR3 reads TGTGCCAGCAGGGCCGAGACCCAGTACTTC.

This clonotype has only a few counts. V gene TRBV5-1 combines with J gene TRBJ1-1; 9 positions agree with TRBD1. The V segment lost 2 bases and the J segment 7 bases; nucleotides outside the gene matches: 9. The germline gives CDR1 SGHRS, CDR2 YFSETQ. This CDR3 region has 15 residues. CDR3 region: CASSFTGTGRGEAFF. The CDR3 coding sequence is TGCGCCAGCAGCTTTACCGGGACAGGGAGGGGTGAAGCTTTCTTT.

This clonotype came up many times. The J gene is TRBJ2-1, the V gene TRBV9; 9 nucleotides line up with TRBD2. After removal of 0 bases from V and 5 bases from J, the junction contained 3 bases not matched to a gene. CDR1 is SGDLS and CDR2 is YYNGEE in the germline V gene. The CDR3 runs to 15 residues. In DNA, the CDR3 is TGTGCCAGCAGCGTAGGTAGCGGGAGCCACAATGAGCAGTTCTTC. Translated: CASSVGSGSHNEQFF.

A few counts support this clonotype. The chain's CDR3 is CASTLAGGPLDEQFF. CDR3 DNA sequence: TGTGCCAGCACCCTAGCGGGAGGGCCCTTAGACGAGCAGTTCTTC. The V call is TRBV5-4, the J call TRBJ2-1, with 12 positions matching TRBD2. V dropped 6 bases and J dropped 10; count of bases not matched to a gene: 11. The CDR3 totals 15 residues. Germline V CDR1 and CDR2: SGHNT, YYREEE (reference sequence).

This clonotype was seen at least ten times. The CDR3 DNA reads as TGTGCCAGCAGTTTGGGCCGCCGGGACAGGGTTACTGAAAAACTGTTTTTT. It encodes CASSLGRRDRVTEKLFF. V gene TRBV28 combines with J gene TRBJ1-4, with 9 bases lining up with TRBD1. The CDR3 has 17 residues. CDR1 MDHEN and CDR2 SYDVKM come from the germline V gene. V trimming: 3 bases; J trimming: 7 bases; junction bases outside the gene matches: 12.

This clonotype was detected ten times or more. J is TRBJ2-1 and V is TRBV14; D is possibly TRBD2 (6 bases). The CDR3 runs to 20 residues. V was shortened by 3 bases and J by 4 bases, with 28 bases between the two germline ends. CDR1 is SGHDN and CDR2 is FVKESK in the germline V gene. The DNA of the CDR3 is TGTGCCAGCAGCCACCCAAAAGGGCTAGCGCTGGTAAGCCCGTACAATGAGCAGTTCTTC. It is translated as CASSHPKGLALVSPYNEQFF.

Regarding this clonotype: This may stem from a read error, because a much larger clone lies one nucleotide away. The conserved phenylalanine or tryptophan is not found at the CDR3 terminus, so this likely reflects a read error. This chain connects TRBV2 to TRBJ2-5; TRBD2 matches at 10 bases. This CDR3 comprises 17 residues. CDR1 and CDR2 from the germline V gene are SNHLY and FYNNEI. The J segment lost 2 bases and the V segment lost 4 bases, leaving 10 bases of the junction unmatched. This CDR3 is CASSGGLAGAPQETQYS. The CDR3 nucleotides read TGTGCCAGCAGTGGAGGTCTAGCGGGAGCCCCACAAGAGACCCAGTACTCC.

This clonotype was picked up a small number of times. One end of the junction does not line up with germline, which may come from a read error. The chain recombines TRBV7-9 with TRBJ2-1; D unclear. The CDR3 is made up of 12 amino acids. From germline, CDR1 is SEHNR and CDR2 FQNEAQ (reference sequence). CDR3 nucleotides: TGTGCCAGCAGCTTATCTCAAAATGAGCAGCTCTTC. As protein: CASSLSQNEQLF.

This clonotype was found many times. The chain couples TRBV6-5 to TRBJ1-1; no reliable D call. The CDR3 consists of 15 residues. Germline V CDR1 and CDR2: MNHEY, SVGAGI. V gave up 2 bases and J gave up 0 bases, with 10 bases separating them. The CDR3 region is CASSYSIGMNTEAFF. The CDR3 DNA sequence: TGTGCCAGCAGTTACAGTATAGGGATGAACACTGAAGCTTTCTTT.

This rearrangement joins TRBV2 to TRBJ1-2, with D possibly TRBD1 on 5 matching bases. CDR1 SNHLY and CDR2 FYNNEI come from the germline V gene. The length of the CDR3 is 14 residues. The germline V and J ends were trimmed by 9 bases and 1 base, with 15 bases remaining between them. The CDR3 loop reads CARGNRIDNYGYTF. CDR3 bases: TGTGCCAGAGGGAACAGGATCGATAACTATGGCTACACCTTC.

This chain uses TRBV6-2 or TRBV6-3 with TRBJ1-3; no reliable D call. Germline V gives CDR1 MNHEY, CDR2 SVGEGT. The V gene lost 0 bases and the J gene lost 4 bases, with 10 bases spanning the gap. This CDR3 comprises 15 residues. Here the CDR3 reads CASSYSTQRGNTIYF. The CDR3, as DNA: TGTGCCAGCAGTTACTCGACTCAGAGAGGAAACACCATATATTTT.

This chain uses TRBV4-3 with TRBJ2-4; the D gene is possibly TRBD1 (6 bases). The CDR3 totals 16 residues. The V gene lost 4 bases and the J gene lost 0 bases, with 13 bases spanning the gap. Per germline, CDR1 LGHNA and CDR2 YSLEER. CDR3: CASSLQGEGAKNIQYF. For the CDR3, the DNA is TGCGCCAGCAGCCTACAGGGTGAGGGAGCCAAAAACATTCAGTACTTC.

This clonotype was recorded at least ten times. This chain connects TRBV6-2 or TRBV6-3 to TRBJ2-3; 10 nucleotides agree with TRBD2. Germline V CDR1 and CDR2: MNHEY, SVGEGT. This CDR3 comprises 19 residues. Trimming removed 2 bases from V and 5 bases from J; junction bases left unmatched: 16. The CDR3 here is CASSYPIAPSGRDLDTQYF. DNA for the CDR3: TGTGCCAGCAGTTACCCAATTGCCCCCAGCGGGAGGGATCTAGATACGCAGTATTTT.

Worth noting for this clonotype: It is likely a read error: a sequence one base away is far more abundant. CDR3 region: CASSSVGGPPTDTRYF. In DNA, the CDR3 is TGTGCCAGCAGTTCTGTTGGGGGACCCCCTACAGATACGCGGTATTTT. This chain connects TRBV7-2 to TRBJ2-3; either TRBD1 or TRBD2 may fit D (5 bases each). Germline CDR1 SGHTA, CDR2 FQGNSA. The CDR3 contains 16 residues. Drawing the rest from reference TRBV7-2 and TRBJ2-3, the complete variable domain is GAGVSQSPSNKVTEKGKDVELRCDPISGHTALYWYRQSLGQGLEFLIYFQGNSAPDKSGLPSDRFSAERTGGSVSTLTIQRTQQEDSAVYLCASSSVGGPPTDTRYFGPGTRLTVL.

This rearrangement joins TRBV5-1 to TRBJ2-1; 8 positions match TRBD1. The CDR3 extends over 17 amino acids. V lost 3 bases to trimming and J lost 0 bases; unmatched junction nucleotides: 8. CDR1 SGHRS and CDR2 YFSETQ come from the germline V gene. CDR3 residues: CASSWGWTGSSYNEQFF. The CDR3 DNA reads TGCGCCAGCAGCTGGGGTTGGACAGGGAGCTCCTACAATGAGCAGTTCTTC.

This clonotype has at least ten counts. V and J are TRBV9 and TRBJ2-7, with a weak D call TRBD2 (5 bases). V lost 4 bases to trimming and J lost 2 bases, with 13 bases between them. The CDR3 has 14 residues. Germline loops: CDR1 SGDLS, CDR2 YYNGEE. As DNA, the CDR3 is TGTGCCAGCAGCCCCCCGGGGTTCCCCTACGAGCAGTACTTC. It codes for CASSPPGFPYEQYF.

V and J are TRBV19 and TRBJ2-3; no reliable D call. From germline, CDR1 is LNHDA and CDR2 SQIVND (reference sequence). The CDR3 length is 14 residues. V gave up 10 bases and J gave up 2 bases, with 16 bases separating them. CDR3 region: CATQVVATTDTQYF. The CDR3 DNA reads as TGTGCCACCCAAGTGGTGGCCACCACAGATACGCAGTATTTT. Looking up the rest from reference TRBV19 and TRBJ2-3 gives the full variable domain: DGGITQSPKYLFRKEGQNVTLSCEQNLNHDAMYWYRQDPGQGLRLIYYSQIVNDFQKGDIAEGYSVSREKKESFPLTVTSAQKNPTAFYLCATQVVATTDTQYFGPGTRLTVL.

This clonotype came up once. This may be a read error: a much more frequent sequence differs by one nucleotide. The rearrangement links TRBV6-1 to TRBJ1-1; no firm D call. The CDR3 loop spans 13 amino acids. Germline V lookup: CDR1 MNHNS, CDR2 SASEGT. The CDR3: CAGSEPTVGEAFF. DNA for the CDR3: TGTGCCGGCAGTGAACCCACTGTCGGTGAAGCTTTCTTT.

V gene TRBV18 combines with J gene TRBJ1-1, with D possibly TRBD1 on 6 matching bases. Between the trimmed V and J ends, which lost 3 bases and 10 bases, there was a span of 18 bases. The germline V gene has CDR1 KGHSH and CDR2 LQKENI. This CDR3 has 14 residues. The DNA for the CDR3 is TGTGCCAGCTCACCGGGAGAACTGAGAGGGGGAGCTTTCTTT. Translation gives CASSPGELRGGAFF.

This clonotype was seen ten or more times. This sequence joins TRBV20-1 and TRBJ2-1; 12 positions agree with TRBD2. Per the germline V gene, CDR1 is DFQATT and CDR2 is SNEGSKA (reference sequence). The junction had 10 bases not matched to a gene; V was cut back by 3 bases and J by 4 bases. The CDR3 has 17 residues. CDR3 bases: TGCAGTGCTAGCCACCCGACTAGCGGGAGATCATACAATGAGCAGTTCTTC. It encodes CSASHPTSGRSYNEQFF.

The sample holds many counts of this clonotype. This sequence joins TRBV2 and TRBJ2-7; D is undetermined. The CDR3 loop spans 14 amino acids. V shed 0 bases and J shed 3 bases, with 9 bases lying between them. Germline V gene lookup returns CDR1 SNHLY and CDR2 FYNNEI. As DNA, the CDR3 is TGTGCCAGCAGTGAAGCGATAGGTTTCTACGAGCAGTACTTC. Protein product: CASSEAIGFYEQYF.

This clonotype was seen ten or more times. V gene TRBV6-1 combines with J gene TRBJ1-1; the match to TRBD1 covers 7 bases. CDR3 length: 18 residues. Germline trimming cut 9 bases from V and 0 bases from J; bases unmatched to any gene: 19. CDR1 MNHNS and CDR2 SASEGT come from the germline V gene. The CDR3 reads CASPSPQRGPDLNTEAFF. DNA of the CDR3: TGTGCCAGTCCCTCCCCCCAAAGGGGGCCGGATTTGAACACTGAAGCTTTCTTT.

There are many counts of this clonotype. The V call is TRBV7-2, the J call TRBJ2-3; 9 positions agree with TRBD2. The V and J ends lost 1 base and 3 bases, in that order; junction bases with no gene match: 5. This CDR3 contains 16 residues. Germline V gene sequence: CDR1 SGHTA, CDR2 FQGNSA. CDR3 loop: CASSLDLGLATDTQYF. CDR3 DNA sequence: TGTGCCAGCAGCTTAGATTTGGGACTAGCAACAGATACGCAGTATTTT.

This clonotype was counted many times. The chain uses TRBV13 and TRBJ2-5; D is possibly TRBD2 (5 bases). V lost 3 bases, J lost 1 base, and 9 bases lay in between. Germline V lookup: CDR1 PRHDT, CDR2 FYEKMQ (reference sequence). CDR3 length equals 14 residues. This CDR3 reads CASSFSAGQETQYF. CDR3 DNA: TGTGCCAGCAGCTTTAGTGCGGGCCAAGAGACCCAGTACTTC.

In this sample, this clonotype turned up a few times. V and J are TRBV14 and TRBJ1-6; D uncertain. CDR1 SGHDN and CDR2 FVKESK come from the germline V gene. V lost 7 bases and J lost 2, with 9 bases in between. This CDR3 spans 14 amino acids. This CDR3 is CASNLGTYNSPLHF. In nucleotides, the CDR3 is TGTGCCAGCAACCTGGGCACCTATAATTCACCCCTCCACTTT.

This clonotype has a handful of counts. The chain has TRBV19 and TRBJ2-6; TRBD1 matches at 11 bases. Trimming cost V 5 bases and J 0 bases; bases outside gene matches: 0. Germline CDR1 is LNHDA and CDR2 is SQIVND (reference sequence). The CDR3 contains 16 residues. CDR3 residues: CASSGQGASGANVLTF. As DNA, the CDR3 is TGTGCCAGTAGTGGACAGGGGGCCTCTGGGGCCAACGTCCTGACTTTC.